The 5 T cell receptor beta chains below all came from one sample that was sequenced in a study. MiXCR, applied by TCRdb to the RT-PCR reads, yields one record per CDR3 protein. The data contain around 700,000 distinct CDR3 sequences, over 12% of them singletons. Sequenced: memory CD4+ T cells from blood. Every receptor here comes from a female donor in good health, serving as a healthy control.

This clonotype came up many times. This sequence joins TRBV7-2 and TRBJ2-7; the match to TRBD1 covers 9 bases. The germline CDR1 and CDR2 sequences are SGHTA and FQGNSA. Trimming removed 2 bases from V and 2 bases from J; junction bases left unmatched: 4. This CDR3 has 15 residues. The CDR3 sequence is CASSLWGTGPYEQYF. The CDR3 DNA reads TGTGCCAGCAGCTTATGGGGGACAGGGCCCTACGAGCAGTACTTC.

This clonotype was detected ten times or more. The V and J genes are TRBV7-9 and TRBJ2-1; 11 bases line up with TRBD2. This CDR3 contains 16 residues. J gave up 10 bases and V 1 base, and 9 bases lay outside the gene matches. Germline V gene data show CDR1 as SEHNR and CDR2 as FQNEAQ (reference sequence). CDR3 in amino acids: CASSLEGTSGRVEQFF. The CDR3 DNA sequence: TGTGCCAGCAGCTTAGAAGGGACTAGCGGACGAGTGGAGCAGTTCTTC.

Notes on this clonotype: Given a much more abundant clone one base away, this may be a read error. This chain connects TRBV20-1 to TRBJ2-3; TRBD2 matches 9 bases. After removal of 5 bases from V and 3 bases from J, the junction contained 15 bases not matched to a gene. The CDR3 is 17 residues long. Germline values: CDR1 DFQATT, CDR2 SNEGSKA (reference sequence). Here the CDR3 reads CSAFSGTSWSITDTQYF. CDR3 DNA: TGCAGTGCTTTTTCCGGGACTAGCTGGAGTATAACAGATACGCAGTATTTT.

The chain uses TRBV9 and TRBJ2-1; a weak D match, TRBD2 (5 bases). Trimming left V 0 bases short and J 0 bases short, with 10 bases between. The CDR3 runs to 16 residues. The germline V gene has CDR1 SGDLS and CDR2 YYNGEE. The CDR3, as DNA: TGTGCCAGCAGCGTAGAGGAGCGGAGCTCCTACAATGAGCAGTTCTTC. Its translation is CASSVEERSSYNEQFF.

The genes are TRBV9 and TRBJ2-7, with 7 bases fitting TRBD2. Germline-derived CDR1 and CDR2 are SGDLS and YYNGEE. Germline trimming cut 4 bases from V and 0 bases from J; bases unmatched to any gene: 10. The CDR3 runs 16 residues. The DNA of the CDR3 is TGTGCCAGCAGCCCCACTGGAGGGACTAACTCCTACGAGCAGTACTTC. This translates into CASSPTGGTNSYEQYF.